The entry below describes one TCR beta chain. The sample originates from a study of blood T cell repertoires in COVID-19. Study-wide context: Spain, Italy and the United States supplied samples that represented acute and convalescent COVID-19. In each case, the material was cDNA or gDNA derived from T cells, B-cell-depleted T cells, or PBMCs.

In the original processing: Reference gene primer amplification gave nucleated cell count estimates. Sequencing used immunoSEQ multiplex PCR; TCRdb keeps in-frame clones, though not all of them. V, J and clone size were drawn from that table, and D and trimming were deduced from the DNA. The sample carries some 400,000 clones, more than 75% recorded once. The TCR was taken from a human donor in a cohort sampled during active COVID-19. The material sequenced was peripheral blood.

The CDR3 is CASSLAQLQETQYF. CDR3 nucleotide sequence: TGCGCCAGCAGCTTGGCACAATTACAAGAGACCCAGTACTTC. V is TRBV5-1 and J is TRBJ2-5; unclear D gene. V lost 0 bases, J lost 2 bases, and 8 bases lay in between. The germline CDR1 and CDR2 sequences are SGHRS and YFSETQ. The CDR3 contains 14 residues.